The clone carrying this T cell receptor (beta chain) came up once. What it recognizes is unknown. This specimen comes from a study of cytomegalovirus exposure and HLA in healthy donors. For the study at large: According to later analysis, the same platform produced the 120 or so validation and 666 first-cohort repertoires.

Study-wide results and caveats: Later, an analysis found that TCR clusters from the first cohort tended to co-occur in the 120 validation repertoires. Using the classifier, cytomegalovirus status was reportedly diagnosed with high specificity and sensitivity.

This table comes from immunoSEQ multiplex PCR, and its TCRdb copy is limited to in-frame clones, with some not included. The sample lists some 200,000 clones; roughly 82% were seen once. This CDR3 is 16 amino acids long. V trimming: 2 bases; J trimming: 0 bases; junction bases outside the gene matches: 5. The germline V gene has CDR1 MNHNY and CDR2 SVGAGI (reference sequence). Sample: PBMCs. The chain links TRBV6-6 to TRBJ2-7, with 9 bases lining up with TRBD2. The source is a woman younger than 45 in good health and CMV-seropositive. CDR3 in DNA: TGTGCCAGCAGTTACCGCGGACTAGCGCTCTCCTACGAGCAGTACTTC. This gives the protein CASSYRGLALSYEQYF.